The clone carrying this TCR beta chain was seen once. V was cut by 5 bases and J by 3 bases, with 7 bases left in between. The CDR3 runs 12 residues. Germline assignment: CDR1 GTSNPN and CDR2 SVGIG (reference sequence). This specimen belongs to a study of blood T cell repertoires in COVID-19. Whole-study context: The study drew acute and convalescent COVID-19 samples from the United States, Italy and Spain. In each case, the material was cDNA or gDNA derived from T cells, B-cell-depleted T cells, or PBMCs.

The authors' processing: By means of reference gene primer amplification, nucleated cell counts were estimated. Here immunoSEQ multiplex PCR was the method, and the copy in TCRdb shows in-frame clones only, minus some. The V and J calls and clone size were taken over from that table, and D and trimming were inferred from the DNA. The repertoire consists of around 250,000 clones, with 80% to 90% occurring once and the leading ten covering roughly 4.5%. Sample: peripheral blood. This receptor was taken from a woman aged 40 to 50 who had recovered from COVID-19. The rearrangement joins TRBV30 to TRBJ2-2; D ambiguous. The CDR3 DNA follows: TGTGCCTGGTATTCTTACACCGGGGAGCTGTTTTTT. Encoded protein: CAWYSYTGELFF.